One sample yielded the 24 T cell receptor beta chains listed below, sequenced in a study of blood T cell repertoires in COVID-19. Method: immunoSEQ multiplex PCR; TCRdb's copy keeps in-frame clones and lacks some. The data show roughly 220,000 clones, 80% to 90% seen once. Sequencing was done on a sample of PBMCs or T cells enriched from blood (not recorded which). The receptor source for this set is a woman aged 35 to 49 with acute COVID-19.

The rearrangement uses TRBV5-1 and TRBJ2-7; 10 bases agree with TRBD1. There are 18 residues in the CDR3. Germline V CDR1 and CDR2: SGHRS, YFSETQ. With 5 bases clipped from V and 5 bases from J, the junction kept 19 bases outside the gene matches. The CDR3 reads CASRNLPWGQGPANEQYF. Written as DNA, the CDR3 is TGCGCCAGCAGGAATTTACCATGGGGACAGGGGCCCGCCAACGAGCAGTACTTC.

CDR3 nucleotide sequence: TGCGCCAGCAGCTTGAGCGTAGCCTCGAACACTGAAGCTTTCTTT. It yields the protein CASSLSVASNTEAFF. The rearrangement links TRBV5-1 to TRBJ1-1; no definite D call. Between the trimmed V and J ends, which lost 1 base and 1 base, there was a span of 11 bases. The germline gives CDR1 SGHRS, CDR2 YFSETQ. This CDR3 contains 15 residues.

The chain couples TRBV28 to TRBJ2-7; D is possibly TRBD2 (5 bases). With 5 bases removed from V and 1 base from J, the gap between germline ends came to 15 bases. In germline, CDR1 is MDHEN, CDR2 SYDVKM. The CDR3 totals 15 residues. The CDR3 reads CASSPSRGLSYEQYF. The CDR3 DNA sequence: TGTGCCAGCAGTCCCAGCCGTGGACTTTCCTACGAGCAGTACTTC.

The chain joins TRBV2 to TRBJ1-1; 9 bases match TRBD1. CDR1 is SNHLY and CDR2 is FYNNEI in the germline V gene. The CDR3 spans 14 residues. The V and J ends lost 5 bases and 5 bases, in that order; junction bases with no gene match: 6. The CDR3 bases are TGTGCCAGCAGTCAAAGGACAGGGGCTACTGAAGCTTTCTTT. Translation: CASSQRTGATEAFF. Variable domain in full (rest from reference TRBV2 and TRBJ1-1): EPEVTQTPSHQVTQMGQEVILRCVPISNHLYFYWYRQILGQKVEFLVSFYNNEISEKSEIFDDQFSVERPDGSNFTLKIRSTKLEDSAMYFCASSQRTGATEAFFGQGTRLTVV.

V gene TRBV11-3 combines with J gene TRBJ2-7; possible D gene TRBD1, 6 bases. The germline CDR1 and CDR2 sequences are SGHNT and YENEEA. V was clipped by 3 bases and J by 0 bases, with 9 bases between them. The CDR3 sequence is 14 residues long. Here the CDR3 reads CASSLTGHSYEQYF. DNA of the CDR3: TGTGCCAGCAGCTTGACAGGACACTCCTACGAGCAGTACTTC. Full variable domain (remainder filled in from reference TRBV11-3 and TRBJ2-7): EAGVVQSPRYKIIEKKQPVAFWCNPISGHNTLYWYLQNLGQGPELLIRYENEEAVDDSQLPKDRFSAERLKGVDSTLKIQPAELGDSAVYLCASSLTGHSYEQYFGPGTRLTVT.

V gene TRBV11-1 combines with J gene TRBJ2-5; 8 bases match TRBD1. This CDR3 is built from 15 residues. V dropped 5 bases and J dropped 4; count of bases not matched to a gene: 9. The germline V gene encodes CDR1 SGHAT and CDR2 FQDESV (reference sequence). The CDR3 bases are TGTGCCAGCAGCCCAGACAGGGGTCTGGGAGAGACCCAGTACTTC. This gives the protein CASSPDRGLGETQYF. Drawing the rest from reference TRBV11-1 and TRBJ2-5, the complete variable domain is EAEVAQSPRYKITEKSQAVAFWCDPISGHATLYWYRQILGQGPELLVQFQDESVVDDSQLPKDRFSAERLKGVDSTLKIQPAELGDSAMYLCASSPDRGLGETQYFGPGTRLLVL.

The rearrangement joins TRBV14 to TRBJ2-7; possibly TRBD1 for D (5 bases). V shed 4 bases and J shed 2 bases, with 15 bases lying between them. CDR3 length equals 15 residues. Germline V gene data show CDR1 as SGHDN and CDR2 as FVKESK. This CDR3 is CASSPWGSLPYEQYF. The CDR3 DNA follows: TGTGCCAGCAGCCCCTGGGGCAGCCTCCCCTACGAGCAGTACTTC.

V is TRBV7-9 and J is TRBJ2-1, with TRBD1 matching over 12 bases. The J segment lost 7 bases and the V segment lost 5 bases, leaving 6 bases of the junction unmatched. The CDR3 is made up of 15 amino acids. Germline-derived CDR1 and CDR2 are SEHNR and FQNEAQ (reference sequence). Here the CDR3 DNA reads TGTGCCAGCAGCCCCGGGACAGGGGGCGTGAATGAGCAGTTCTTC. Amino acid sequence: CASSPGTGGVNEQFF.

This clone was seen only once. The chain joins TRBV10-2 to TRBJ2-1; 13 bases are shared with TRBD2. V was pared by 7 bases and J by 7 bases, with 10 bases of the junction left unmatched. The CDR3 length is 16 residues. Germline V gene data show CDR1 as WSHSY and CDR2 as SAAADI. This chain's CDR3 is CASTLNPGLAGNEQFF. The DNA of the CDR3 is TGCGCCAGCACCCTTAACCCGGGACTAGCGGGGAATGAGCAGTTCTTC.

CDR3 in amino acids: CASSPYTSGYNEQFF. DNA for the CDR3: TGTGCCAGCTCACCATATACTAGCGGATACAATGAGCAGTTCTTC. The chain links TRBV18 to TRBJ2-1; 8 nucleotides align to TRBD2. CDR3 length: 15 residues. From germline, CDR1 is KGHSH and CDR2 LQKENI. The J segment lost 4 bases and the V segment lost 2 bases, leaving 4 bases of the junction unmatched.

This chain connects TRBV10-3 to TRBJ1-1; a possible D gene is TRBD1 (5 bases). Germline V CDR1 and CDR2: ENHRY, SYGVKD. The CDR3 spans 15 residues. Trimming took 1 base from V and 4 from J, leaving 13 bases between them. The CDR3 reads CAISEWGGTGTEAFF. The CDR3 nucleotides are TGTGCCATCAGTGAGTGGGGCGGGACGGGCACTGAAGCTTTCTTT.

This chain links TRBV21-1 with TRBJ1-3. TRBV21-1 is a recognized pseudogene. This CDR3 is 15 amino acids long. This CDR3 reads CASSKANGVVNTIYF. CDR3 coding DNA: TGTGCCAGCAGCAAAGCTAACGGGGTTGTGAACACCATATATTTT.

The chain recombines TRBV5-1 with TRBJ2-7; TRBD2 aligns across 10 bases. The germline CDR1 and CDR2 sequences are SGHRS and YFSETQ. The CDR3 length is 15 residues. The V gene end was trimmed by 0 bases and the J gene end by 6 bases; junction bases not matched to a gene: 6. The CDR3 spells CASSLGLAGATEQYF. The CDR3 region has the DNA TGCGCCAGCAGCTTGGGTCTAGCGGGAGCTACCGAGCAGTACTTC.

The rearrangement joins TRBV28 to TRBJ1-6; TRBD1 is a possible D gene (6 bases). Trimming cost V 4 bases and J 12 bases, with 19 bases left between them. Germline V gene lookup returns CDR1 MDHEN and CDR2 SYDVKM. This CDR3 region has 15 residues. CDR3 in amino acids: CASSSVDSRSGPLHF. The CDR3 nucleotides read TGTGCCAGCAGTTCTGTGGACAGCCGTAGTGGACCCCTCCACTTT.

This chain uses TRBV2 with TRBJ1-2; possibly TRBD1 for D (6 bases). Germline V gene data show CDR1 as SNHLY and CDR2 as FYNNEI. This CDR3 comprises 13 residues. V was cut by 5 bases and J by 2 bases, with 9 bases left in between. The CDR3 sequence is CASSHQGNYGYTF. The DNA of the CDR3 is TGTGCCAGCAGTCACCAGGGGAACTATGGCTACACCTTC.

This clone has only one observation. CDR3: CASITTGARDSPLHF. CDR3 bases: TGTGCCAGCATCACGACAGGGGCTAGGGATTCACCCCTCCACTTT. The V call is TRBV28, the J call TRBJ1-6, with 8 bases matching TRBD1. Trimming cost V 7 bases and J 8 bases; bases outside gene matches: 10. CDR1 MDHEN and CDR2 SYDVKM come from the germline V gene. The CDR3 totals 15 residues.

The chain carries TRBV5-8 and TRBJ1-5, with TRBD1 as a possible D gene (5 bases). This CDR3 spans 17 amino acids. Germline V gene lookup returns CDR1 SGHTS and CDR2 YDEGEE. V shed 4 bases and J shed 7 bases, with 24 bases lying between them. CDR3 amino acids: CASSPFPAGAGGQPQHF. The CDR3 DNA reads as TGTGCCAGCAGCCCCTTCCCCGCCGGGGCTGGGGGGCAGCCCCAGCATTTT.

The chain couples TRBV18 to TRBJ2-1; 12 bases are shared with TRBD2. Per germline, CDR1 KGHSH and CDR2 LQKENI. The CDR3 extends over 17 amino acids. After removal of 0 bases from V and 4 bases from J, the junction contained 4 bases not matched to a gene. The CDR3 bases are TGTGCCAGCTCACCACCGACTAGCGGGAGTGGGTACAATGAGCAGTTCTTC. Amino acids: CASSPPTSGSGYNEQFF.

The chain has TRBV4-1 and TRBJ2-1; 8 positions agree with TRBD1. The V segment lost 1 base and the J segment 8 bases; nucleotides outside the gene matches: 10. There are 16 residues in the CDR3. Germline V gene lookup returns CDR1 MGHRA and CDR2 YSYEKL. The CDR3 sequence: CASSQGETGALDEQFF. The CDR3 DNA is TGCGCCAGCAGCCAAGGAGAGACAGGGGCTTTGGATGAGCAGTTCTTC.

The V gene is TRBV7-8, the J gene TRBJ2-5; 13 bases agree with TRBD2. The CDR3 loop spans 16 amino acids. Germline-derived CDR1 and CDR2 are SGHVS and FQNEAQ. J gave up 4 bases and V 5 bases, and 7 bases lay outside the gene matches. CDR3 nucleotide sequence: TGTGCCAGCAGCCCGCCCGGGACTAGCGGGACAGAGACCCAGTACTTC. Translation gives CASSPPGTSGTETQYF. The full variable domain, completed using reference TRBV7-8 and TRBJ2-5, is GAGVSQSPRYKVAKRGQDVALRCDPISGHVSLFWYQQALGQGPEFLTYFQNEAQLDKSGLPSDRFFAERPEGSVSTLKIQRTQQEDSAVYLCASSPPGTSGTETQYFGPGTRLLVL.

V is TRBV7-2 and J is TRBJ2-5; the match to TRBD1 covers 8 bases. The CDR3 sequence is 14 residues long. J lost 4 bases, V lost 5 bases, and 6 bases had no gene match. CDR1 is SGHTA and CDR2 is FQGNSA in the germline V gene. The CDR3 DNA reads TGTGCCAGCAGCCACAGGGGGTCGGGAGAGACCCAGTACTTC. Amino acids: CASSHRGSGETQYF.

V gene TRBV6-5 combines with J gene TRBJ1-5; 7 bases line up with TRBD1. Looked up from germline, CDR1 is MNHEY and CDR2 is SVGAGI. V lost 6 bases to trimming and J lost 2 bases; unmatched junction nucleotides: 4. This CDR3 is 14 amino acids long. In DNA, the CDR3 is TGTGCCAGCAGCGATACAGGGGGCAATCAGCCCCAGCATTTT. It is translated as CASSDTGGNQPQHF.

With respect to this clone: One end of the junction is discordant with germline, which a read error may explain. The rearrangement joins TRBV27 to TRBJ1-2, with 8 bases fitting TRBD1. This CDR3 comprises 16 residues. CDR1 and CDR2 (germline): MNHEY, SMNVEV (reference sequence). Here the CDR3 reads CASRRDRRSNNDGYTF. The CDR3 DNA sequence: TGTGCCAGCAGGAGGGACAGGAGGTCCAATAACGATGGCTACACCTTC.

This sequence joins TRBV19 and TRBJ2-7; 8 bases match TRBD2. V was pared by 4 bases and J by 2 bases, with 16 bases of the junction left unmatched. CDR3 length: 18 amino acids. CDR1 and CDR2 from the germline V gene are LNHDA and SQIVND (reference sequence). The CDR3 DNA follows: TGTGCCAGTAGTAGGTCCAGACAAGCGGGAGTAAGTACCTACGAGCAGTACTTC. Translating gives CASSRSRQAGVSTYEQYF. The complete variable domain, with remaining parts taken from reference TRBV19 and TRBJ2-7, reads DGGITQSPKYLFRKEGQNVTLSCEQNLNHDAMYWYRQDPGQGLRLIYYSQIVNDFQKGDIAEGYSVSREKKESFPLTVTSAQKNPTAFYLCASSRSRQAGVSTYEQYFGPGTRLTVT.